The 3 T cell receptor beta chains listed next were all sequenced from one sample in a study of blood T cell repertoires in COVID-19. Sequenced by immunoSEQ multiplex PCR; TCRdb stores in-frame clones only, minus some. This sample has around 230,000 clones, with 85% found just once. Sequenced input: peripheral blood. The receptors stem from a man aged 45-60 years with COVID-19, enrolled during active disease.

The table lists this clone with a few counts. V gene TRBV5-1 combines with J gene TRBJ2-7; TRBD1 matches 10 bases. This CDR3 has 15 residues. V trimming: 4 bases; J trimming: 5 bases; junction bases outside the gene matches: 9. Germline V CDR1 and CDR2: SGHRS, YFSETQ. The CDR3 is CASSLGTGVQNEQYF. The CDR3 nucleotides are TGCGCCAGCAGCCTAGGGACAGGGGTACAGAACGAGCAGTACTTC. The complete variable domain, with remaining parts taken from reference TRBV5-1 and TRBJ2-7, reads KAGVTQTPRYLIKTRGQQVTLSCSPISGHRSVSWYQQTPGQGLQFLFEYFSETQRNKGNFPGRFSGRQFSNSRSEMNVSTLELGDSALYLCASSLGTGVQNEQYFGPGTRLTVT.

This rearrangement joins TRBV7-2 to TRBJ1-2, with 7 bases that match TRBD1. After removal of 5 bases from V and 4 bases from J, the junction contained 4 bases not matched to a gene. The V gene's germline CDR1 is SGHTA and CDR2 FQGNSA. This CDR3 has 13 amino acids. CDR3 amino acids: CASSLDRVYGYTF. The CDR3 region has the DNA TGTGCCAGCAGCCTAGACAGGGTCTATGGCTACACCTTC. The variable domain in full, completed from reference TRBV7-2 and TRBJ1-2, reads GAGVSQSPSNKVTEKGKDVELRCDPISGHTALYWYRQSLGQGLEFLIYFQGNSAPDKSGLPSDRFSAERTGGSVSTLTIQRTQQEDSAVYLCASSLDRVYGYTFGSGTRLTVV.

The CDR3 bases are TGTGCCACCCAGGGGGAGACAGCTTTCTTT. This codes for CATQGETAFF. The rearrangement links TRBV7-3 to TRBJ1-1, with 7 positions matching TRBD1. The CDR3 loop spans 10 amino acids. Germline-derived CDR1 and CDR2 are SGHTA and FQGTGA. J lost 10 bases, V lost 10 bases, and 6 bases had no gene match. Full variable domain (outside the CDR3, taken from reference TRBV7-3 and TRBJ1-1): GAGVSQTPSNKVTEKGKYVELRCDPISGHTALYWYRQSLGQGPEFLIYFQGTGAADDSGLPNDRFFAVRPEGSVSTLKIQRTERGDSAVYLCATQGETAFFGQGTRLTVV.